The sequence of this T cell receptor beta chain was determined in a study of T cells in Graves' hyperthyroidism and ophthalmopathy. Patients between 18 and 65 years old had hyperthyroidism, newly diagnosed and lasting under 2 months. Diagnoses rested on clinical symptoms, serum thyroxine and TRAb, thyroid ultrasound and orbital computed tomography. Findings and limits, study-wide: Blood samples included most of the expanded thyroid clonotypes exceeding 0.001.

In the case of this clonotype: Its antigen remains unidentified.

Per the germline V gene, CDR1 is SGHDT and CDR2 is YYEEEE. CDR3 size: 15 residues. V dropped 1 base and J dropped 0 bases, with 10 bases sitting between them. The TCR beta CDR3 regions underwent amplification using RNA transcripts as the source. First-round RT-PCR targeting the TCR CDR3 was performed with the HTBI primer set. TCRdb re-derived calls from the multiplex PCR reads in MiXCR, one entry per CDR3 protein. The sample shows about 840,000 distinct CDR3 sequences, 35% to 45% of them seen only once. The sequence came from a man between 18 and 29 years old with Graves' hyperthyroidism. The chain has TRBV5-6 and TRBJ1-2, with D perhaps TRBD1 (6 bases). The sample comprised blood. CDR3 sequence: CASSLYRAANYGYTF. DNA of the CDR3: TGTGCCAGCAGCTTGTACAGGGCTGCTAACTATGGCTACACCTTC.